This TCR beta chain emerged from a study of T-cell reconstitution after alpha-beta-depleted transplantation in children. Study-wide results and limits: As was reported, about two months after transplant, alpha-beta T cells came from several hundred expanded graft clones. The authors attributed T-cell counts and diversity one year after transplant mostly to newly produced T cells.

This CDR3 has 14 residues. The germline V gene has CDR1 SGHKS and CDR2 YYEKEE (reference sequence). The V end lost 2 bases, the J end lost 8 bases, and 14 bases lay between the germline ends. Preparing the TCRbeta library involved the use of unique molecular identifiers. TCRdb reprocessed the PCR reads with MiXCR, giving one entry per CDR3 protein. The repertoire holds 70,000 to 95,000 distinct CDR3 sequences, about a sixth seen once, with around 20% in the top ten. Worth noting for this clonotype: Its target is unknown.

The sample here was PBMCs, mostly from graft donor cells, taken 180 days after TCRalphabeta/CD19-depleted stem cell transplant. The sequence came from a male patient under 10 years old who had a stem cell transplant for acute lymphoblastic leukemia, so the T cells may come from the graft donor. The rearrangement joins TRBV5-5 to TRBJ2-1; D may be TRBD1 (6 bases). In DNA form, the CDR3 reads TGTGCCAGCAGCTTCAGAATGGGGGCCGATGAGCAGTTCTTC. Amino acids: CASSFRMGADEQFF. Based on the CDR3 plus reference TRBV5-5 and TRBJ2-1, the full variable domain is DAGVTQSPTHLIKTRGQQVTLRCSPISGHKSVSWYQQVLGQGPQFIFQYYEKEERGRGNFPDRFSARQFPNYSSELNVNALLLGDSALYLCASSFRMGADEQFFGPGTRLTVL.